Included here is one T cell receptor beta chain sequence, with context. The data originate from a study of cytomegalovirus exposure and HLA in healthy donors. The CDR3 runs 15 residues. Unmatched junction bases numbered 16, after V lost 4 bases and J lost 11 bases. Germline CDR1 GTSNPN, CDR2 SVGIG (reference sequence). Vbeta (60) and Jbeta (13) primers were used in the PCR. TCRdb keeps only in-frame clones here, not all; method: immunoSEQ multiplex PCR. The sample records some 200,000 clones, approximately 80% being singletons. The specimen was PBMCs. This sequence originates from a woman in her fifties or sixties in good health and CMV-seronegative. V gene TRBV30 combines with J gene TRBJ1-4, with 7 bases fitting TRBD1. Here the CDR3 reads CAWTPNPQTGPKLFF. DNA of the CDR3: TGTGCCTGGACCCCAAACCCCCAGACAGGGCCGAAACTGTTTTTT.